This is a list of T cell receptor beta chains from one sample in a study of blood T cell repertoires in COVID-19. Sequencing was performed with immunoSEQ multiplex PCR; in TCRdb, only in-frame clones are kept and a portion is missing. The table has some 260,000 clones, 80% to 90% seen once. The sequenced sample was PBMCs or T cells enriched from blood (not recorded which). The origin of the receptors is a man aged 35 to 55 who had recovered from COVID-19. The CDR3 runs from the conserved cysteine through the conserved F or W. The order of the fields is V gene, J gene, clone size, D gene, CDR3 DNA, CDR3 protein. D genes are given only for firm matches. Expanded clones are given a class, and other clones once, few, many or no size at all.

TRBV27	TRBJ2-7	.	TRBD1	TGTGCCAGCAGTTTATTGCAGGGGGTCCCCTCCTACGAGCAGTACTTC	CASSLLQGVPSYEQYF
TRBV18	TRBJ2-1	few	TRBD1	TGTGCCAGCGCTAAGATCCGGGACAGGGGAAGTGGTGAGCAGTTCTTC	CASAKIRDRGSGEQFF
TRBV13	TRBJ1-4	few	.	TGTGCCAGCAGCCCGCGAGTCGGTGAAAAACTGTTTTTT	CASSPRVGEKLFF
TRBV28	TRBJ2-1	.	.	TGTGCCAGCAGTACCCAACAGGGATTTCCCTCCTACAATGAGCAGTTCTTC	CASSTQQGFPSYNEQFF
TRBV24-1	TRBJ2-7	.	.	TGTGCCACCAGTGATGCTACAGCATCCTACGAGCAGTACTTC	CATSDATASYEQYF
TRBV11-3	TRBJ2-6	.	.	TGTGCCAGCAGCCACGGGGGCTCTGGGGCCAACGTCCTGACTTTC	CASSHGGSGANVLTF
TRBV3-1/TRBV3-2	TRBJ1-2	.	.	TGTGCCAGCAGCCAAGTGCCGGGGGGGCATAGCTACACCTTC	CASSQVPGGHSYTF
TRBV6-5	TRBJ1-4	.	.	TGTGCCAGCCGCGACAGGCCGGGTTTGGGGGAAAAACTGTTTTTT	CASRDRPGLGEKLFF
TRBV6-5	TRBJ2-7	.	TRBD2	TGTGCCAGCAGTTACTCCACTAGCGGAGGATCCTACGAGCAGTACTTC	CASSYSTSGGSYEQYF
TRBV9	TRBJ2-3	.	TRBD2	TGTGCCAGCAGCGAGAGAGCGGGACTCACAGATACGCAGTATTTT	CASSERAGLTDTQYF
TRBV6-5	TRBJ2-3	.	.	TGTGCCACCTCCCCGGACAGAAGCACAGATACGCAGTATTTT	CATSPDRSTDTQYF
TRBV27	TRBJ2-1	.	.	TGTGCCAGCAGTTTTAGGGCAGGGAACTACAATGAGCAGTTCTTC	CASSFRAGNYNEQFF
TRBV5-1	TRBJ1-6	.	.	TGCGCCAGCAGCTTGCGGGGAGGGAATTCACCCCTCCACTTT	CASSLRGGNSPLHF
TRBV7-8	TRBJ1-1	.	.	TGTGCCAGCAGCTTAGCCAGACTTTGGACTGAAGCTTTCTTT	CASSLARLWTEAFF
TRBV7-2	TRBJ1-5	.	TRBD1	TGTGCCAGCAGCTTGAGCCAGGGGGCTTTACAGCCCCAGCATTTT	CASSLSQGALQPQHF
TRBV7-3	TRBJ2-2	.	.	TGTGCCAGCAGCTTCAACGGTAACACCGGGGAGCTGTTTTTT	CASSFNGNTGELFF
TRBV19	TRBJ1-5	.	TRBD1	TGTGCCAGTAGTCCGCCGGGCCGGACAGGGAGCTTGAGGAATCAGCCCCAGCATTTT	CASSPPGRTGSLRNQPQHF
TRBV2	TRBJ2-5	.	.	TGTGCCACCGCGAGGACAATGGAGACCCAGTACTTC	CATARTMETQYF
TRBV10-3	TRBJ1-4	.	.	TGTGCCATCAGCACAGGGACAACTAATGAAAAACTGTTTTTT	CAISTGTTNEKLFF
TRBV5-1	TRBJ1-1	.	TRBD1	TGCGCCAGCAGCTTGGGGACAGGCCGAAACACTGAAGCTTTCTTT	CASSLGTGRNTEAFF
TRBV19	TRBJ1-5	.	TRBD1	TGTGCCAGTAGCCTGGGACAGGGAATTAGCAATCAGCCCCAGCATTTT	CASSLGQGISNQPQHF
TRBV2	TRBJ1-2	.	.	TGTGCCAGCAGTACAATCTTGCCCAGCTATGGCTACACCTTC	CASSTILPSYGYTF
TRBV27	TRBJ2-7	.	TRBD2	TGTGCCAGCAGTTGGGGACTAGCGGGAGGGCAAGACGAGCAGTACTTC	CASSWGLAGGQDEQYF
TRBV28	TRBJ1-3	.	.	TGTGCCAGCAGTATAGCGGGAGGGGGATTCTCTGGAAACACCATATATTTT	CASSIAGGGFSGNTIYF
TRBV4-3	TRBJ1-6	.	.	TGCGCCAGCAGCCAAGGGACAGTAAATAATTCACCCCTCCACTTT	CASSQGTVNNSPLHF
TRBV27	TRBJ2-1	.	TRBD2	TGTGCCAGCAGTGTGTTCTCCGGGACTAGCGGGATTGCCCCCAATGAGCAGTTCTTC	CASSVFSGTSGIAPNEQFF
TRBV7-6	TRBJ1-3	.	TRBD1	TGTGCCAGCAGCTTCGGTACTCAGGGGGCGGCTGGAAACACCATATATTTT	CASSFGTQGAAGNTIYF
TRBV5-5	TRBJ2-7	.	TRBD1	TGTGCCAGCAGCTTGCATCCGGACAGGGTAAACTACGAGCAGTACTTC	CASSLHPDRVNYEQYF
TRBV14	TRBJ2-7	.	TRBD1	TGTGCCAGCAGCCACATTGGACAGGCCACCTACGAGCAGTACTTC	CASSHIGQATYEQYF
TRBV5-1	TRBJ2-7	.	TRBD1	TGCGCCAGCAGTCGTGTCGGGACAGGGATTCCCTACGAGCAGTACTTC	CASSRVGTGIPYEQYF
TRBV19	TRBJ1-1	.	TRBD1	TGTGCCAGTAGTACACGGGACAGGGCTATGAACACTGAAGCTTTCTTT	CASSTRDRAMNTEAFF
TRBV10-2	TRBJ2-7	.	TRBD1	TGCGCCAGCAGTGAAGACAGGGGCTACGAGCAGTACTTC	CASSEDRGYEQYF
TRBV11-1	TRBJ1-1	.	.	TGTGCCAGCAGCTTAGCTTTCAGGAACACTGAAGCTTTCTTT	CASSLAFRNTEAFF
TRBV11-3	TRBJ1-2	.	TRBD1	TGTGCCAGCAGCCCTAGGGGGACAGGGGGCGTTCCTGGCTATGGCTACACCTTC	CASSPRGTGGVPGYGYTF
TRBV7-9	TRBJ2-6	.	.	TGTGCCAGCAGCTTAGCGCTAGGACAAGGGGCCAACGTCCTGACTTTC	CASSLALGQGANVLTF